This TCR beta chain was identified during a study of beta chain features in type 1 diabetes. Study summary: Summed over all samples, the examined sorted cells came to 85 million to 130 million.

Expressed TCRB transcripts were sequenced because the entire RNA isolate underwent reverse transcription. For naive, central memory and regulatory T cell samples, reads averaged around 3.6 million. TCRdb keeps only in-frame clones here, not all; method: immunoSEQ multiplex PCR. The profile shows hundreds of thousands of clones, 14% of them singletons. CDR3 length: 13 amino acids. Trimming stripped 6 bases from V and 8 bases from J, with 17 bases between. Per the germline V gene, CDR1 is SQVTM and CDR2 is ANQGSEA. The sequenced sample consisted of central memory CD4+ T cells from blood. The clonotype comes from a man aged 25 to 40 in good health. The V and J genes are TRBV29-1 and TRBJ2-1; D call uncertain. The CDR3 loop reads CSVIRSSADEQFF. Written as DNA, the CDR3 is TGCAGCGTCATCCGCTCCTCGGCGGATGAGCAGTTCTTC.